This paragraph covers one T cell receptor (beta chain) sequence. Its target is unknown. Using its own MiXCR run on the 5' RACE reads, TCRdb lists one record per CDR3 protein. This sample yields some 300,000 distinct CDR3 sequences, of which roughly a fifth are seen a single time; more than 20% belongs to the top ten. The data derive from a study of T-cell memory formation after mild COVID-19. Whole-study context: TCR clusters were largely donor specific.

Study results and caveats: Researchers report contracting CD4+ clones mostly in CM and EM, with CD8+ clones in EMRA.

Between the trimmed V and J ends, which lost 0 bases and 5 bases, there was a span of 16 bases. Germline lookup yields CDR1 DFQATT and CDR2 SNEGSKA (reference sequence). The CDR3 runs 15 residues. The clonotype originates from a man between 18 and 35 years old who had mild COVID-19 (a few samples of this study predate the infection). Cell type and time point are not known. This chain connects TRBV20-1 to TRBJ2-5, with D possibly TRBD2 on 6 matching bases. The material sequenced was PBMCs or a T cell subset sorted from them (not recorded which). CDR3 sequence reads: CSARDLRGSGETQYF. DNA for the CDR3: TGCAGTGCTAGAGATCTCCGGGGGTCAGGGGAGACCCAGTACTTC.